This TCR beta chain appears in the sequencing data of a study of T-cell reconstitution after alpha-beta-depleted transplantation in children. Overall study results and limits: From surviving recipient T cells and thymic progenitors came the high day-60 TCRbeta diversity observed in some patients.

The germline V gene encodes CDR1 SGHTA and CDR2 FQGNSA. The CDR3 spans 13 residues. V dropped 7 bases and J dropped 1 base, with 9 bases sitting between them. Unique molecular identifiers were incorporated into the prepared TCRbeta library. Each CDR3 protein is one row after TCRdb ran MiXCR on the PCR reads. Of around 50,000 distinct CDR3 sequences listed, around 56% are singletons. About this clonotype: As yet, its antigen is unknown.

The material sequenced was peripheral blood, taken before TCRalphabeta/CD19-depleted stem cell transplant. This TCR was recovered from a boy younger than two with SCID, due to receive a stem cell transplant. The rearrangement joins TRBV7-2 to TRBJ2-3, with D perhaps being TRBD1 or TRBD2 (6 bases each). The CDR3 DNA follows: TGTGCCAGCACCCGGGGGCGCACAGATACGCAGTATTTT. It specifies CASTRGRTDTQYF.